The sequence of this T cell receptor beta chain was determined in a study of early T cells in non-severe SARS-CoV-2 infection. Broader study findings: In VDJdb matching, anti-spike CD8 responses were favored while private and CD4 specificities went missing.

In regard to this clonotype: The antigen remains undetermined.

The CDR3 is 16 residues long. Trimming took off 2 bases at V and 1 base at J, with 12 bases between the two ends. Germline CDR1 reads LNHNV; CDR2 reads YYDKDF (reference sequence). Via MiXCR, TCRdb re-called the 5' RACE reads, giving one row per CDR3 protein. The sample has some 100,000 distinct CDR3 sequences, approximately 15% seen once. Input material: whole blood. The TCR originated in an adult who was a healthcare worker with PCR-confirmed SARS-CoV-2 infection or an uninfected control (not recorded which). V usage is TRBV15 and J usage is TRBJ1-5; TRBD1 is a possible D gene (6 bases). The CDR3 nucleotides are TGTGCCACCAGCAGACAACGGACAGCGAGCAATCAGCCCCAGCATTTT. It yields the protein CATSRQRTASNQPQHF.